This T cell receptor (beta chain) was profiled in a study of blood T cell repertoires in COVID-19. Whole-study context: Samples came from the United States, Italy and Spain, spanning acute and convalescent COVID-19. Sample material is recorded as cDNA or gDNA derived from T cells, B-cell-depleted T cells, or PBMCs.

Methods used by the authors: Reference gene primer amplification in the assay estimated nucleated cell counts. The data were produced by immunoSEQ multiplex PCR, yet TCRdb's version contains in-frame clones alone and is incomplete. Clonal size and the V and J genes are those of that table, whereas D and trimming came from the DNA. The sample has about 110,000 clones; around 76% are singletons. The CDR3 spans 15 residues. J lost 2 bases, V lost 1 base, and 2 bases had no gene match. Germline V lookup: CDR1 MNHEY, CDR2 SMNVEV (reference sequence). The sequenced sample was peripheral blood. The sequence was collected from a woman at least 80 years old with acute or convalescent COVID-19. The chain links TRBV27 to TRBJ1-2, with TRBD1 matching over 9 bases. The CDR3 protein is CASSLLGTGNYGYTF. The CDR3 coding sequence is TGTGCCAGCAGTTTATTAGGGACAGGGAACTATGGCTACACCTTC.